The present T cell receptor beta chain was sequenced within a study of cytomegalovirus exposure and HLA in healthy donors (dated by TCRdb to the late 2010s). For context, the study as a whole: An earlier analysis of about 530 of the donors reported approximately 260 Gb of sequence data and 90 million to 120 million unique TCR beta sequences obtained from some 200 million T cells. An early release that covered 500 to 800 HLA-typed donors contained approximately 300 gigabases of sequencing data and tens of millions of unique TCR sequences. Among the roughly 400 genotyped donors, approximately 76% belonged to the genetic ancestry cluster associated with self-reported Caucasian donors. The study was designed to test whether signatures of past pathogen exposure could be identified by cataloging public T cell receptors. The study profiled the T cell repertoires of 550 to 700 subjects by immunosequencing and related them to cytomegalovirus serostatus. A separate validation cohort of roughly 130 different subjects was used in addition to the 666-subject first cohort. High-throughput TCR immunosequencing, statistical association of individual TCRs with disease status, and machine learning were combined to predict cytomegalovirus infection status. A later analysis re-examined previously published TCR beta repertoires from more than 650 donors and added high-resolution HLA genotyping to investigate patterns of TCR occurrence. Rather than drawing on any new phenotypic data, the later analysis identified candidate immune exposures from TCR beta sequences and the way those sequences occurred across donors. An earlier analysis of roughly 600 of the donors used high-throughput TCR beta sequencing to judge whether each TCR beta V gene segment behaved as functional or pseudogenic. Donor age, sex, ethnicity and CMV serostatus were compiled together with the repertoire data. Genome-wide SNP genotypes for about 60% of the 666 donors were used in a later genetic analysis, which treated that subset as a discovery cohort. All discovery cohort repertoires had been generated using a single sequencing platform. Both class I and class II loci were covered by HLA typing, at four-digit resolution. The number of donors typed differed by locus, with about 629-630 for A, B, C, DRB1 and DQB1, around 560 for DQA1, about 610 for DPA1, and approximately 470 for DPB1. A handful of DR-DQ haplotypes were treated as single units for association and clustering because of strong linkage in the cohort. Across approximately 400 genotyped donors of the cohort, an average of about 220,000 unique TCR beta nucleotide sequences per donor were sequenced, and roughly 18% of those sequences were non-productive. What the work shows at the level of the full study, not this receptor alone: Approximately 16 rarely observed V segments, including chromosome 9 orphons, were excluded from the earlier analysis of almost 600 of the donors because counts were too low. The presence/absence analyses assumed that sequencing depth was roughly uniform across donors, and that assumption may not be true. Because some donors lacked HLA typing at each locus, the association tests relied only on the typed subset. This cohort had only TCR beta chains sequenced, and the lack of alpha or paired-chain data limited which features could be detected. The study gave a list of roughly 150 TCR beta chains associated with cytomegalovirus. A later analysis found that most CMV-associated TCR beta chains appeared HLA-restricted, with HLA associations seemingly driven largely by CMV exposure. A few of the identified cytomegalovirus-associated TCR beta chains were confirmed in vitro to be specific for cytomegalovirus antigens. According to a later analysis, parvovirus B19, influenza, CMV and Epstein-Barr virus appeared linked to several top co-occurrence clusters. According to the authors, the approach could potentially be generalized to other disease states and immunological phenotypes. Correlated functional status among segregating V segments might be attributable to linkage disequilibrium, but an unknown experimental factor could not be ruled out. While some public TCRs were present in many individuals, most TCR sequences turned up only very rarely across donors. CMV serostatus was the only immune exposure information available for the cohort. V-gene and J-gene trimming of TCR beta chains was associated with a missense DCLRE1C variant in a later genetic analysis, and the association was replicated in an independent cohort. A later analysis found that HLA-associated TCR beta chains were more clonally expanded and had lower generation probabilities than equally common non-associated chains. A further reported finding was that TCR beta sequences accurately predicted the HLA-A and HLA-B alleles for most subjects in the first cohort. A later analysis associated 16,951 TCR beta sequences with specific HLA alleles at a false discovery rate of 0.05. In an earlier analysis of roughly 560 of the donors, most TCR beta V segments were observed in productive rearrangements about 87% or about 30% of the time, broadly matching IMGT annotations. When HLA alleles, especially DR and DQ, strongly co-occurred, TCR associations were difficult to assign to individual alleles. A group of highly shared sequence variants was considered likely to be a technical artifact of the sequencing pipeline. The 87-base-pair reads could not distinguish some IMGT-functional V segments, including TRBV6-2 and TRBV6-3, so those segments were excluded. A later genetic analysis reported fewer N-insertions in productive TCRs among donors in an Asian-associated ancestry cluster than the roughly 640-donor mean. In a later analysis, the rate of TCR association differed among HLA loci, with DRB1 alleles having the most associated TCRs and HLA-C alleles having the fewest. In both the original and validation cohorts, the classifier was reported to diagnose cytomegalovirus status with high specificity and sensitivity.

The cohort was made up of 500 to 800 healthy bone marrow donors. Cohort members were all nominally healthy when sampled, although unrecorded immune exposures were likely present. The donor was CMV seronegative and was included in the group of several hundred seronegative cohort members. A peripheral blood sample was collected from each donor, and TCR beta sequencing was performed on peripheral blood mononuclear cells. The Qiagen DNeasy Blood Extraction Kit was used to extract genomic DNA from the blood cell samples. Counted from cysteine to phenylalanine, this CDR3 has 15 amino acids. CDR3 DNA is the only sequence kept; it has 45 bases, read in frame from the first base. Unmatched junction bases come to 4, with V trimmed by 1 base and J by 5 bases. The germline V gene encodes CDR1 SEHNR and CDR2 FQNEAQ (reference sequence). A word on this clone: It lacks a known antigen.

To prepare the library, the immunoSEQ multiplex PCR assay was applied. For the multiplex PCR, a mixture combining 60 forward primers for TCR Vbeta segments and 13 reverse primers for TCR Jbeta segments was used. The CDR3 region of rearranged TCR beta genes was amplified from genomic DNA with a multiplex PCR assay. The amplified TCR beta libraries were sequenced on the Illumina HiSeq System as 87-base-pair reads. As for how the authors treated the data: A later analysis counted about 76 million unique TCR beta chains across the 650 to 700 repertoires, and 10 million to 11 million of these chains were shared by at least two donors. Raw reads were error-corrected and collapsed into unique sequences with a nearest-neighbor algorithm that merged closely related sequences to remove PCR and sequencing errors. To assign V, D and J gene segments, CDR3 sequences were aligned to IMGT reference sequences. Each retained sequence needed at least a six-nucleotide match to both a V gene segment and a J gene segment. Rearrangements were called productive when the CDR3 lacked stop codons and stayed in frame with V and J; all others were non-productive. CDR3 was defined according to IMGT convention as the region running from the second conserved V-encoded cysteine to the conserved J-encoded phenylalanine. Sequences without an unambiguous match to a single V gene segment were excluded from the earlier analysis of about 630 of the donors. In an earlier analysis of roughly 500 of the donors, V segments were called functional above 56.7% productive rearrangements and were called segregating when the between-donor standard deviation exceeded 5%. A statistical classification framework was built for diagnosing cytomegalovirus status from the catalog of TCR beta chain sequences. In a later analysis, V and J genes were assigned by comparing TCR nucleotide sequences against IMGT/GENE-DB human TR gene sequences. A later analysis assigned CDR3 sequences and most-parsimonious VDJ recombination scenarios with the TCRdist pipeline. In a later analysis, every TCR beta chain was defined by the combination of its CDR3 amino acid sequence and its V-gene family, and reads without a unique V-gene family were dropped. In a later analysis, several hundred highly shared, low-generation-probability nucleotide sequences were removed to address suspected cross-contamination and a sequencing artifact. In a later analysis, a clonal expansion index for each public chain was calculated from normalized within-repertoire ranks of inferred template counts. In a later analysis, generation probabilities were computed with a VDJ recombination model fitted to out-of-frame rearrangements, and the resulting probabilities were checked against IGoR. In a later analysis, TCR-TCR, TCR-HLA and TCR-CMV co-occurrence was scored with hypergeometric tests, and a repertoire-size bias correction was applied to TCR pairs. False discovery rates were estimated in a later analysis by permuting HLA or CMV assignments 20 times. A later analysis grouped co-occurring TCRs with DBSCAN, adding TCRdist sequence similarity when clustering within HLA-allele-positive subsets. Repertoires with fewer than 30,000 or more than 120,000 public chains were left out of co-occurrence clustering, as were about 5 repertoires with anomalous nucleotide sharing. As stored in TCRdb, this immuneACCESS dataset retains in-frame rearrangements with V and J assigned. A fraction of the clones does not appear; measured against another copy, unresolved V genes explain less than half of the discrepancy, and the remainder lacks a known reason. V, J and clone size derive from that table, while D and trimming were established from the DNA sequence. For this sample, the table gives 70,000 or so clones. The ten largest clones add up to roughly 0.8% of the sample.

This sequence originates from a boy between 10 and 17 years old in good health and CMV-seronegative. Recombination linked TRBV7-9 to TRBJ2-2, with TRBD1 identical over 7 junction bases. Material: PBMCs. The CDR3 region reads CASSLDRGLTGELFF. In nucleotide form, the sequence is TGTGCCAGCAGCTTAGACAGGGGTTTGACCGGGGAGCTGTTTTTT.